These 10 T cell receptor beta chains were sequenced from one sample in a study of T cell responses to AZD1222 COVID-19 vaccine. Clones were read by immunoSEQ multiplex PCR, and TCRdb kept only the in-frame ones, dropping some. The sample includes 120,000 or so clones, roughly nine tenths seen only once; the top ten take about 5.3%. Material: peripheral blood, obtained on day 0 of AZD1222 vaccination. The receptors derive from an adult in good health.

The J gene is TRBJ1-5, the V gene TRBV19; 9 bases map to TRBD1. The CDR3 is 14 residues long. CDR1 and CDR2 from the germline V gene are LNHDA and SQIVND (reference sequence). Trimming at V came to 8 bases and at J to 2 bases, leaving 4 bases not matched to a gene. The CDR3 is CASGTGLGNQPQHF. In DNA, the CDR3 is TGTGCCAGTGGGACAGGGTTGGGCAATCAGCCCCAGCATTTT.

This chain joins TRBV12-3 or TRBV12-4 and TRBJ1-2, with D possibly TRBD1 on 5 matching bases. The CDR3 extends over 13 amino acids. V lost 6 bases to trimming and J lost 5 bases, with 13 bases between them. The CDR3 loop is CASRTGTTYGYTF. DNA for the CDR3: TGTGCCAGCAGGACCGGGACCACGTATGGCTACACCTTC.

The CDR3 here is CASSLEAAVANYGYTF. The DNA for the CDR3 is TGTGCCAGCAGCTTGGAAGCGGCGGTAGCTAACTATGGCTACACCTTC. The V call is TRBV5-4, the J call TRBJ1-2, with no clear D. The V end was cut by 0 bases, the J end by 0 bases, with 12 bases between. The CDR3 extends over 16 amino acids. Germline V lookup: CDR1 SGHNT, CDR2 YYREEE (reference sequence).

The J gene is TRBJ2-1, the V gene TRBV6-6; 10 bases fit TRBD1. The trim removed 5 bases at V and 9 bases at J, leaving 25 bases unmatched. Germline V lookup: CDR1 MNHNY, CDR2 SVGAGI (reference sequence). This CDR3 has 20 residues. CDR3 sequence (DNA): TGTGCCAGCAGTCCCCGACAGGGGGCATTTAAGCGGGGGCCCCGAGGTGAGCAGTTCTTC. Translation gives CASSPRQGAFKRGPRGEQFF.

The table lists this clone with a count of one. The chain carries TRBV30 and TRBJ1-1; D perhaps matches TRBD1 (5 bases). Looked up from germline, CDR1 is GTSNPN and CDR2 is SVGIG (reference sequence). The CDR3 runs 12 residues. The DNA for the CDR3 is TGTGCATACGGGGAGTCGGGGCCTGAAGCTTTCTTT. It translates to CAYGESGPEAFF. The variable domain in full, completed from reference TRBV30 and TRBJ1-1, reads SQTIHQWPATLVQPVGSPLSLECTVEGTSNPNLYWYRQAAGRGLQLLFYSVGIGQISSEVPQNLSASRPQDRQFILSSKKLLLSDSGFYLCAYGESGPEAFFGQGTRLTVV.

This chain connects TRBV9 to TRBJ1-1, with 7 bases fitting TRBD1. CDR1 and CDR2 (germline): SGDLS, YYNGEE. The CDR3 is 17 amino acids. V gave up 4 bases and J gave up 5 bases; unmatched junction bases: 17. This CDR3 reads CASSPRPPHRGGTEAFF. CDR3 sequence (DNA): TGTGCCAGCAGCCCCCGACCGCCCCACAGGGGTGGAACTGAAGCTTTCTTT.

V is TRBV6-5 and J is TRBJ2-2, with 7 bases matching TRBD1. V lost 6 bases and J lost 6; bases outside the gene matches: 4. The CDR3 extends over 13 amino acids. CDR1 and CDR2 (germline): MNHEY, SVGAGI. The CDR3 sequence: CASSPDRAGELFF. CDR3 nucleotide sequence: TGTGCCAGCAGCCCCGACAGGGCCGGGGAGCTGTTTTTT.

V gene TRBV28 combines with J gene TRBJ2-1, with D unclear. This CDR3 has 17 residues. CDR1 is MDHEN, CDR2 SYDVKM, per germline. V lost 8 bases, J lost 0 bases, and 20 bases lay in between. As DNA, the CDR3 is TGTGCCAGCGGTGGTTTCCTGTTCGAAAGCTCCTACAATGAGCAGTTCTTC. Protein sequence: CASGGFLFESSYNEQFF.

The chain is built from TRBV5-1 and TRBJ2-1; D ambiguous. The CDR3 spans 12 residues. V lost 4 bases to trimming and J lost 8 bases, with 10 bases between them. Germline assignment: CDR1 SGHRS and CDR2 YFSETQ. CDR3 in DNA: TGCGCCAGCAGCACGAACTTTGATGAGCAGTTCTTC. It specifies CASSTNFDEQFF.

The chain employs TRBV28 and TRBJ1-6, with D possibly matching TRBD1 (5 bases). V lost 3 bases, J lost 9 bases, and 21 bases lay in between. This CDR3 contains 17 residues. Germline CDR1 reads MDHEN; CDR2 reads SYDVKM. CDR3 sequence reads: CASSFAAPGGRGSPLHF. DNA for the CDR3: TGTGCCAGCAGTTTTGCGGCCCCCGGGGGTAGAGGTTCACCCCTCCACTTT.